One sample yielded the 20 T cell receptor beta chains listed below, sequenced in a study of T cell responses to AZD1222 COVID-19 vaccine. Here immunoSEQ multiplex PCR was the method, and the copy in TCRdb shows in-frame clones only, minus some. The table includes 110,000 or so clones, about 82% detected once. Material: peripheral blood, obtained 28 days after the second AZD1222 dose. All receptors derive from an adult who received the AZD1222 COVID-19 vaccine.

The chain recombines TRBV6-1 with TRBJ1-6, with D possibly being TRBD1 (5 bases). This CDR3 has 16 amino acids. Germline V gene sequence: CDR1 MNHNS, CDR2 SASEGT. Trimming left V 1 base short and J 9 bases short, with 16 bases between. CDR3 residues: CASSEVGQGVGSPLHF. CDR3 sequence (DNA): TGTGCCAGCAGTGAAGTTGGGCAGGGTGTCGGTTCACCCCTCCACTTT.

As DNA, the CDR3 is TGTGCCAGCAGCCAAGATCTGAACCGTGGCTACACCTTC. Residues: CASSQDLNRGYTF. The J gene is TRBJ1-2, the V gene TRBV4-2; no definite D call. Looked up from germline, CDR1 is LGHNA and CDR2 is YNFKEQ. The V gene lost 0 bases and the J gene lost 7 bases, with 9 bases spanning the gap. CDR3 length: 13 amino acids.

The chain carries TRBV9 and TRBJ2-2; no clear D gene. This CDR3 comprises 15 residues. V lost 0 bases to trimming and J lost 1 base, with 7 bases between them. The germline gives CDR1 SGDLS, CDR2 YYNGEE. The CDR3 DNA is TGTGCCAGCAGCGTAGCCTCTGGGAACACCGGGGAGCTGTTTTTT. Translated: CASSVASGNTGELFF. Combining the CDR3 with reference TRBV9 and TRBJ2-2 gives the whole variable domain DSGVTQTPKHLITATGQRVTLRCSPRSGDLSVYWYQQSLDQGLQFLIQYYNGEERAKGNILERFSAQQFPDLHSELNLSSLELGDSALYFCASSVASGNTGELFFGEGSRLTVL.

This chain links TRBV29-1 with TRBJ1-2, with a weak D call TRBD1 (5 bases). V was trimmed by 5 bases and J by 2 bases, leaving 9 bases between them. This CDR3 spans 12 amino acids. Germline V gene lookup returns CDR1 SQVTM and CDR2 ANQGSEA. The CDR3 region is CSVLTGNYGYTF. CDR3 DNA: TGCAGCGTTCTAACAGGAAACTATGGCTACACCTTC.

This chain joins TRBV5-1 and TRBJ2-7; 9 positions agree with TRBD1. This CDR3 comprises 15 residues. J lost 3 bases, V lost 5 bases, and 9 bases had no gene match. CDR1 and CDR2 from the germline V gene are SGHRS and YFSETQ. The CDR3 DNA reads TGCGCCAGCAGATATATCGGGACAGGGTTCTACGAGCAGTACTTC. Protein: CASRYIGTGFYEQYF. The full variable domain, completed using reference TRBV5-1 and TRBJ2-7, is KAGVTQTPRYLIKTRGQQVTLSCSPISGHRSVSWYQQTPGQGLQFLFEYFSETQRNKGNFPGRFSGRQFSNSRSEMNVSTLELGDSALYLCASRYIGTGFYEQYFGPGTRLTVT.

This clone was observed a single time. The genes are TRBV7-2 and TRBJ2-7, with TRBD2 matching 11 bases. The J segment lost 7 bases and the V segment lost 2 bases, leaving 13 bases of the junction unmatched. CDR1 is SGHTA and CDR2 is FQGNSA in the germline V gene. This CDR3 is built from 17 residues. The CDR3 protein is CASSLRPPTSGVWEQYF. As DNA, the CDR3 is TGTGCCAGCAGCTTACGGCCCCCGACTAGCGGGGTATGGGAGCAGTACTTC. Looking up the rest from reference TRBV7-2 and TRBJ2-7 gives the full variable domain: GAGVSQSPSNKVTEKGKDVELRCDPISGHTALYWYRQSLGQGLEFLIYFQGNSAPDKSGLPSDRFSAERTGGSVSTLTIQRTQQEDSAVYLCASSLRPPTSGVWEQYFGPGTRLTVT.

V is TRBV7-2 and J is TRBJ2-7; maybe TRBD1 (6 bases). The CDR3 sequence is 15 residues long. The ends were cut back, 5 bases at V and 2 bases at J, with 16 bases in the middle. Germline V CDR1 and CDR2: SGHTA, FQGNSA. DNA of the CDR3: TGTGCCAGCAGCCCGGTCCATAGGACAGCCTACGAGCAGTACTTC. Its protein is CASSPVHRTAYEQYF.

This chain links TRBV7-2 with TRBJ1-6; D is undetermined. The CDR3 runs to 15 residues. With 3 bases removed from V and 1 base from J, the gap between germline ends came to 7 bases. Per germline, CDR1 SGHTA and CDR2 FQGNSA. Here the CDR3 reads CASSLPSSYNSPLHF. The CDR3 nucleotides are TGTGCCAGCAGCTTGCCGAGTTCCTATAATTCACCCCTCCACTTT.

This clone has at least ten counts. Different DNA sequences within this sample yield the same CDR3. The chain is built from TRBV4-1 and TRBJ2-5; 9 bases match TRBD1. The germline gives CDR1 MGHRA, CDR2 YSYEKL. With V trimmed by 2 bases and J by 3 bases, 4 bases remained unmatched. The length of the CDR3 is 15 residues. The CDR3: CASSQPGQGKETQYF. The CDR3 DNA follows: TGCGCCAGCAGCCAACCCGGACAGGGGAAAGAGACCCAGTACTTC.

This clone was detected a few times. The CDR3 sequence: CASSEEEGWWNEQYF. DNA for the CDR3: TGTGCCAGCAGTGAAGAGGAGGGCTGGTGGAACGAGCAGTACTTC. The rearrangement uses TRBV6-1 and TRBJ2-7, with D tentatively TRBD2 (6 bases). Trimming took 1 base from V and 5 from J, leaving 15 bases between them. Germline values: CDR1 MNHNS, CDR2 SASEGT. The CDR3 extends over 15 amino acids.

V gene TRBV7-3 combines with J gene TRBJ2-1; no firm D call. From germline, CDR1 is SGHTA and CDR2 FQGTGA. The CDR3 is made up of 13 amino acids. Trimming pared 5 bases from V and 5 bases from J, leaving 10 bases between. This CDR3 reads CASSRSPNNEQFF. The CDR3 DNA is TGTGCCAGCAGCCGCTCACCCAACAATGAGCAGTTCTTC.

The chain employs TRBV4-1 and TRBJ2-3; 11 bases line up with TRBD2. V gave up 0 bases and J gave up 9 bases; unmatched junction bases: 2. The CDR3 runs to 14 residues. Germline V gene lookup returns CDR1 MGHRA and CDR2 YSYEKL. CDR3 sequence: CASSQETSGGTQYF. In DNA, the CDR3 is TGCGCCAGCAGCCAAGAAACTAGCGGGGGAACGCAGTATTTT.

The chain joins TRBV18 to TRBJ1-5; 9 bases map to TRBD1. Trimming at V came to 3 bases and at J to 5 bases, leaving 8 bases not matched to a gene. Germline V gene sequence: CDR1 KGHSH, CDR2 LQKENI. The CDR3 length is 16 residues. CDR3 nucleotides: TGTGCCAGCTCACCCAACGGACAGGGGACCGATCAGCCCCAGCATTTT. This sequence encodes CASSPNGQGTDQPQHF.

CDR3 region: CASSEAVRVGTGELFF. The CDR3 DNA follows: TGTGCCAGCAGTGAAGCGGTCCGGGTAGGGACCGGGGAGCTGTTTTTT. This chain links TRBV2 with TRBJ2-2, with D hard to call. The CDR3 covers 16 residues. V lost 0 bases to trimming and J lost 5 bases, with 13 bases between them. Germline V gene data show CDR1 as SNHLY and CDR2 as FYNNEI.

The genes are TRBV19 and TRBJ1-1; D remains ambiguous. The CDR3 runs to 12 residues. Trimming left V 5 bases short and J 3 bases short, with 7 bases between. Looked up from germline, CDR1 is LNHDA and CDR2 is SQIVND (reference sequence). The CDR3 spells CASSGMHTEAFF. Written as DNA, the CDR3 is TGTGCCAGTAGTGGGATGCACACTGAAGCTTTCTTT.

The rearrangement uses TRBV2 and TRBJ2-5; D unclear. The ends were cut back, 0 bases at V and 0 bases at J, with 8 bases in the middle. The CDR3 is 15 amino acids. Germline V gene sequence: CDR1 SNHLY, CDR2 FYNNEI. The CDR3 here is CASSEARRNQETQYF. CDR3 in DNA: TGTGCCAGCAGTGAAGCGCGCCGGAACCAAGAGACCCAGTACTTC.

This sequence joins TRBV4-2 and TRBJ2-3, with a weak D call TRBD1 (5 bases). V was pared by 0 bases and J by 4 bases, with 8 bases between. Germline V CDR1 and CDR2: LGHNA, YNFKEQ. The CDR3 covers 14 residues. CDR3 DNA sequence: TGTGCCAGCAGCCAAGAGGGGCAGCCAGATACGCAGTATTTT. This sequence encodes CASSQEGQPDTQYF.

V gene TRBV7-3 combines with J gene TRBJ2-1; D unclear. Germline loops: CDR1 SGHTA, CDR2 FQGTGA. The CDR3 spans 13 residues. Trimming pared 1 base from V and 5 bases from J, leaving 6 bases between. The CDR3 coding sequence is TGTGCCAGCAGCTTAAGTTTCGACAATGAGCAGTTCTTC. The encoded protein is CASSLSFDNEQFF.

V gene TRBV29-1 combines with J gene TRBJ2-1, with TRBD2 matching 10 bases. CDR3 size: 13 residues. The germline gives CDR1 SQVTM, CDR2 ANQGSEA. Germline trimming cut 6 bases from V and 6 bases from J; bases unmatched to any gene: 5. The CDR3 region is CSVSGRVSNEQFF. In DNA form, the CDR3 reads TGCAGCGTAAGCGGGAGGGTTAGCAATGAGCAGTTCTTC.

CDR3 nucleotides: TGTGCCAGCAGCCCCCCCGGGGGGTACTTAACAGATACGCAGTATTTT. Its protein product is CASSPPGGYLTDTQYF. This chain uses TRBV9 with TRBJ2-3; 7 nucleotides line up with TRBD2. Trimming at V came to 4 bases and at J to 3 bases, leaving 11 bases not matched to a gene. CDR1 and CDR2 (germline): SGDLS, YYNGEE. This CDR3 comprises 16 residues.